These 4 T cell receptor beta chains were all obtained from the same sample, sequenced in a study of shared clonotypes between healthy human individuals. Naive-designated CD8 cells lacked CD45RO, were positively enriched for CCR7, and omitted terminally differentiated effector memory CD45RA+ cells. TCRdb keeps only in-frame clones here, not all; method: immunoSEQ multiplex PCR. The repertoire holds roughly 2,000,000 clones, with around 96% as singletons. The sequencing input was naive CD8+ T cells sorted from blood. These receptors originate from a man in his late teens or twenties in good health.

This rearrangement joins TRBV7-8 to TRBJ2-7; D is uncertain. The germline gives CDR1 SGHVS, CDR2 FQNEAQ. The CDR3 is 13 amino acids. Trimming shortened V by 6 bases and J by 3 bases, and 12 bases separated the two germline ends. CDR3 coding DNA: TGTGCCAGCAGTGTGAGACCATACTACGAGCAGTACTTC. It specifies CASSVRPYYEQYF.

CDR3 sequence: CASSPGVGGEQFF. CDR3 nucleotide sequence: TGTGCCAGCAGTCCGGGAGTTGGGGGTGAGCAGTTCTTC. This chain uses TRBV27 with TRBJ2-1; D might be TRBD2 (6 bases). Germline CDR1 and CDR2: MNHEY and SMNVEV (reference sequence). Trimming shortened V by 5 bases and J by 9 bases, and 14 bases separated the two germline ends. CDR3 length: 13 amino acids.

This sequence joins TRBV7-9 and TRBJ2-3, with D perhaps TRBD2 (5 bases). V dropped 5 bases and J dropped 7 bases, with 10 bases sitting between them. CDR1 and CDR2 from the germline V gene are SEHNR and FQNEAQ (reference sequence). This CDR3 region has 12 residues. The CDR3 loop is CASSPDWNTQYF. CDR3 nucleotide sequence: TGTGCCAGCAGCCCGGACTGGAATACGCAGTATTTT.

The V and J genes are TRBV27 and TRBJ2-7, with TRBD2 matching over 8 bases. Germline V CDR1 and CDR2: MNHEY, SMNVEV (reference sequence). The J segment lost 2 bases and the V segment lost 6 bases, leaving 12 bases of the junction unmatched. The CDR3 loop spans 16 amino acids. The chain's CDR3 is CASSPSGGATAYEQYF. The DNA of the CDR3 is TGTGCCAGCAGCCCTTCGGGGGGGGCCACCGCCTACGAGCAGTACTTC.